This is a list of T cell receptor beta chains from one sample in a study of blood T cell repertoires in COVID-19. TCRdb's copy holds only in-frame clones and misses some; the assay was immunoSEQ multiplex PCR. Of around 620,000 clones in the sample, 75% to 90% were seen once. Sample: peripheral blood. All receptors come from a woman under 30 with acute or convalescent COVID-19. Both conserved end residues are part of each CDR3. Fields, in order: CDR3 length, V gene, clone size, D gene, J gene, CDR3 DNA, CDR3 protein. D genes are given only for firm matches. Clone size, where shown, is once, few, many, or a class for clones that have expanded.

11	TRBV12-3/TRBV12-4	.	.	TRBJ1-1	TGTGCCATTTCGTTCGGGGCTGAAGCTTTCTTT	CAISFGAEAFF
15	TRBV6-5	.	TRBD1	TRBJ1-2	TGTGCCAGCAGTTATGGTGGCAGGGGGCACGGTGGCTACACCTTC	CASSYGGRGHGGYTF
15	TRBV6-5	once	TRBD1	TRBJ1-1	TGTGCCAGCAGTTACACAGGGGCGACGAACACTGAAGCTTTCTTT	CASSYTGATNTEAFF
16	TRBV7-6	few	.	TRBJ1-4	TGTGCCAGCAGCTTATCGTGGTGGGACAACCATGAAAAACTGTTTTTT	CASSLSWWDNHEKLFF
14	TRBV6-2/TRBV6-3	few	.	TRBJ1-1	TGTGCCAGCAGTCAGACACGACAGAGGACTGAAGCTTTCTTT	CASSQTRQRTEAFF
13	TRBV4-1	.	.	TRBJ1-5	TGCGCCAGCAGCCAAGGGCTCTTCGAGCCCCAGCATTTT	CASSQGLFEPQHF
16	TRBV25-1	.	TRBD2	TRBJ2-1	TGTGCCAGCAGTGACCCCCCGCGGGGGGCAAACAATGAGCAGTTCTTC	CASSDPPRGANNEQFF
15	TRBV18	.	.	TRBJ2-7	TGTGCCAGCTCACCACCGCGCGGGGTGACCTACGAGCAGTACTTC	CASSPPRGVTYEQYF
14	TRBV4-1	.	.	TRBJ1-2	TGCGCCAGCAGCCAAGTGAAAGGGGGATATGGCTACACCTTC	CASSQVKGGYGYTF
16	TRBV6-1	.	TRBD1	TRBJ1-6	TGTGCCAGCAGTGACCCGGGACAGCCCTATAATTCACCCCTCCACTTT	CASSDPGQPYNSPLHF
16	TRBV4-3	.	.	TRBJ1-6	TGCGCCAGCAGCCAAGTTTCGGTCAACTATAATTCACCCCTCCACTTT	CASSQVSVNYNSPLHF
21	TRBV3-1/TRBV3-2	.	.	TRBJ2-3	TGTGCCAGCAGCCAAAACCCCCGACATCCCCCATCAGCCACTAGCACAGATACGCAGTATTTT	CASSQNPRHPPSATSTDTQYF
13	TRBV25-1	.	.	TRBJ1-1	TGTGCCAGCAGTGAGGGGGGGACTACTGAAGCTTTCTTT	CASSEGGTTEAFF
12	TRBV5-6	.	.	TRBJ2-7	TGTGCCAGCAGCCAGGGCCTCAACGAGCAGTACTTC	CASSQGLNEQYF
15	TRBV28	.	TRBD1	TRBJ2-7	TGTGCCAGCAACCAGGCCGGGACAGGGGGCTACGAGCAGTACTTC	CASNQAGTGGYEQYF
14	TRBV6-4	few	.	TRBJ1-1	TGTGCCAGCAGTGAGGGAGGGGAAGTCGCTGAAGCTTTCTTT	CASSEGGEVAEAFF
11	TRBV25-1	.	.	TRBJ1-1	TGTGCCAGCAGTGACGTCACTGAAGCTTTCTTT	CASSDVTEAFF
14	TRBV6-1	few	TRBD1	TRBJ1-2	TGTGCCAGCAGTGATATGACAGGGATCTATGGCTACACCTTC	CASSDMTGIYGYTF
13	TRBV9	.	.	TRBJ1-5	TGTGCCAGCAGCGTAGGAGGCTCTGGGCCCCAGCATTTT	CASSVGGSGPQHF
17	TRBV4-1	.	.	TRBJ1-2	TGCGCCAGCAGCCAAGTGCCCCCGGGGGATCCTCCCTATGGCTACACCTTC	CASSQVPPGDPPYGYTF
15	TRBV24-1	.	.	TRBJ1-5	TGTGCCACCAGTGCGAATACGGGGGGTGGTCAGCCCCAGCATTTT	CATSANTGGGQPQHF
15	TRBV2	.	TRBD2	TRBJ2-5	TGTGCCAGCCCTGGACTAGCGGGGGGACAAGAGACCCAGTACTTC	CASPGLAGGQETQYF
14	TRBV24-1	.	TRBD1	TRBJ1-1	TGTGCCACCAGGAGCCCAAACAGGGGTGCTGAAGCTTTCTTT	CATRSPNRGAEAFF
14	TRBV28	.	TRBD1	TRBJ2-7	TGTGCCAGCAGTTTAAGGGGACAGTACTACGAGCAGTACTTC	CASSLRGQYYEQYF
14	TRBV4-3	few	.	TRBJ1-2	TGCGCCAGCAGCCAAGACGGCAGGGACTATGGCTACACCTTC	CASSQDGRDYGYTF
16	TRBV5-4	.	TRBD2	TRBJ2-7	TGTGCCAGCAGCCCCTCGACTAGCGGAGTATCCTACGAGCAGTACTTC	CASSPSTSGVSYEQYF
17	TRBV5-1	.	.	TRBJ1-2	TGCGCCAGCAGCTTGGATACCCCGGGACAAATCATTTATGGCTACACCTTC	CASSLDTPGQIIYGYTF
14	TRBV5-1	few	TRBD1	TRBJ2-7	TGCGCCAGCAGCTTCCGGGACAGGGCCTACGAGCAGTACTTC	CASSFRDRAYEQYF
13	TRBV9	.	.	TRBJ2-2	TGTGCCAGCAGGACTGAGTACACCGGGGAGCTGTTTTTT	CASRTEYTGELFF
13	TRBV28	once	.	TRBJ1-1	TGTGCCAGCAACGTGGGGAGGGTGTCTGAAGCTTTCTTT	CASNVGRVSEAFF
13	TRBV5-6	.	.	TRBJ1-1	TGTGCCAGCAGCTTGAGGGGCGGAACTGAAGCTTTCTTT	CASSLRGGTEAFF
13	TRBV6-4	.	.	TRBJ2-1	TGTGCCAGCAGTCCGGACACTTACAATGAGCAGTTCTTC	CASSPDTYNEQFF
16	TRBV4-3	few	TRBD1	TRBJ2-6	TGCGCCAGCAGCCAAGAAGGGGGCGCTGGGGCCAACGTCCTGACTTTC	CASSQEGGAGANVLTF
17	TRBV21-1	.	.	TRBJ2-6	TGTGCCAGCAGCAAAGCGCGGCGGGGCTCAGGGGCCAACGTCCTGACTTTC	CASSKARRGSGANVLTF
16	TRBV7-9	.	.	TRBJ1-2	TGTGCCAGCAGCCCTACTTTGAGCTCCGGAGCCCATGGCTACACCTTC	CASSPTLSSGAHGYTF
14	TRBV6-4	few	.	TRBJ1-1	TGTGCCAGCAGTGACTCCACAGAGAACACTGAAGCTTTCTTT	CASSDSTENTEAFF
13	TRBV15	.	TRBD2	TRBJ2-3	TGTGCCACCAGCAGAGAGGGGGGGGGTACGCAGTATTTT	CATSREGGGTQYF
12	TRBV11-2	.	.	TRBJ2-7	TGTGCCAGCAGCTTCGAACTGGTGGAGCAGTACTTC	CASSFELVEQYF
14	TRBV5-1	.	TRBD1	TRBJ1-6	TGCGCCAGTCAGATACAGGGGAATAATTCACCCCTCCACTTT	CASQIQGNNSPLHF
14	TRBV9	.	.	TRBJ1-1	TGTGCCAGCAGCGTACAACCGAGGAACACTGAAGCTTTCTTT	CASSVQPRNTEAFF
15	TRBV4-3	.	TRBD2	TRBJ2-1	TGCGCCAGCAGCCAAGAGGGACGGGGGGACAATGAGCAGTTCTTC	CASSQEGRGDNEQFF
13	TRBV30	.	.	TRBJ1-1	TGTGCCTGGAGCCACAGGTCCAACACTGAAGCTTTCTTT	CAWSHRSNTEAFF
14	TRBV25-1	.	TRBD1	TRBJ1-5	TGTGCCAGCAGTAAGGGACAGGGGAATCGGCCCCAGCATTTT	CASSKGQGNRPQHF
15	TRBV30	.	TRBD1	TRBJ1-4	TGTGCCTGGACCAACCCCGGGACAGGAGGCGAAAAACTGTTTTTT	CAWTNPGTGGEKLFF
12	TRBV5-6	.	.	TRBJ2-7	TGTGCCAGCAGTGGACTCTTCTACGAGCAGTACTTC	CASSGLFYEQYF
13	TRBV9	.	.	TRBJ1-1	TGTGCCAGCAGCGTAGGAGGGAATGCTGAAGCTTTCTTT	CASSVGGNAEAFF
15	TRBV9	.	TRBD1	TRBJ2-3	TGTGCCAGCAGCGCCCGGACAGGGGACACAGATACGCAGTATTTT	CASSARTGDTDTQYF
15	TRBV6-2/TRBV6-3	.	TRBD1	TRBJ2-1	TGTGCCAGCAGTTACCGACGCGGACAGGGGGGTGAGCAGTTCTTC	CASSYRRGQGGEQFF